This T cell receptor (beta chain) originates from a study of blood T cell repertoires in COVID-19. Across the whole study: Sites in the United States, Italy and Spain provided acute and convalescent COVID-19 samples. Nucleic acid was either cDNA or gDNA, and it came from T cells, B-cell-depleted T cells, or PBMCs.

The authors' processing: The authors estimated nucleated cell counts from reference gene primer amplification. The method was immunoSEQ multiplex PCR; TCRdb's version includes in-frame clones alone and lacks a portion of them. V and J calls and clone size are copied from that table; D and trimming were computed from the DNA. The sample holds some 150,000 clones, around 87% seen once. V lost 0 bases and J lost 6, with 7 bases in between. The CDR3 sequence is 13 residues long. CDR1 SGDLS and CDR2 YYNGEE come from the germline V gene. The sequenced sample was peripheral blood. This clonotype originated in a man aged 50-59 years with active COVID-19. This rearrangement joins TRBV9 to TRBJ2-1, with D tentatively TRBD1 (6 bases). The CDR3 sequence: CASSVEGGNEQFF. The CDR3 bases are TGTGCCAGCAGCGTAGAAGGGGGCAATGAGCAGTTCTTC.